These T cell receptor beta chains were read from a single sample in a study of T-cell reconstitution after alpha-beta-depleted transplantation in children. Each CDR3 protein gets one entry after TCRdb re-called the PCR reads with MiXCR. The sample carries approximately 650,000 distinct CDR3 sequences, about an eighth recorded once. The sample was PBMCs, taken before TCRalphabeta/CD19-depleted stem cell transplant. Source of these receptors: a girl aged 2 to 9 with congenital amegakaryocytic thrombocytopenia, due to receive a stem cell transplant. CDR3s include the opening cysteine and the closing phenylalanine or tryptophan. Fields, in order: V gene, D gene, clone size, CDR3 length, J gene, CDR3 protein, CDR3 DNA. A D gene is named only where the DNA matches it firmly. The size of a clone is reported for some rows only, either as once, few or many, or as a class for expanded clones.

v_gene: TRBV25-1; d_gene: -; abundance: few; len: 15; j_gene: TRBJ1-4; CDR3aa: CASSEWQGYNEKLFF; CDR3nt: TGTGCCAGCAGTGAATGGCAAGGCTATAATGAAAAACTGTTTTTT
v_gene: TRBV12-3/TRBV12-4; d_gene: TRBD2; abundance: few; len: 15; j_gene: TRBJ2-1; CDR3aa: CASSPVAGELDEQFF; CDR3nt: TGTGCCAGCAGTCCCGTAGCGGGAGAGCTCGATGAGCAGTTCTTC
v_gene: TRBV9; d_gene: -; abundance: many; len: 16; j_gene: TRBJ2-5; CDR3aa: CASSVRVTPTKETQYF; CDR3nt: TGTGCCAGCAGCGTAAGGGTCACACCGACGAAAGAGACCCAGTACTTC
v_gene: TRBV20-1; d_gene: -; abundance: many; len: 13; j_gene: TRBJ2-7; CDR3aa: CSARGDLQYEQYF; CDR3nt: TGCAGTGCTAGAGGAGACCTTCAATACGAGCAGTACTTC
v_gene: TRBV20-1; d_gene: -; abundance: many; len: 13; j_gene: TRBJ2-3; CDR3aa: CSARDPLTDTQYF; CDR3nt: TGCAGTGCTAGAGACCCCCTAACAGATACGCAGTATTTT
v_gene: TRBV28; d_gene: TRBD1; abundance: few; len: 16; j_gene: TRBJ2-7; CDR3aa: CASSSSTTGWYYEQYF; CDR3nt: TGTGCCAGCAGTTCCTCTACGACAGGGTGGTACTACGAGCAGTACTTC
v_gene: TRBV20-1; d_gene: TRBD2; abundance: -; len: 15; j_gene: TRBJ2-1; CDR3aa: CSACQPSGSQNEQFF; CDR3nt: TGCAGTGCCTGCCAGCCGAGCGGGAGTCAGAATGAGCAGTTCTTC
v_gene: TRBV29-1; d_gene: -; abundance: many; len: 15; j_gene: TRBJ1-5; CDR3aa: CSVTEQGNSNQPQHF; CDR3nt: TGCAGCGTCACCGAACAGGGTAATAGCAATCAGCCCCAGCATTTT
v_gene: TRBV4-2; d_gene: -; abundance: many; len: 16; j_gene: TRBJ2-1; CDR3aa: CASSQVPSPLSDEQFF; CDR3nt: TGTGCCAGCAGCCAAGTACCTTCACCCCTTTCCGATGAGCAGTTCTTC
v_gene: TRBV7-2; d_gene: -; abundance: many; len: 14; j_gene: TRBJ2-7; CDR3aa: CASSLRNIGYEQYF; CDR3nt: TGTGCCAGCAGCTTGAGGAATATAGGCTACGAGCAGTACTTC
v_gene: TRBV18; d_gene: TRBD2; abundance: many; len: 16; j_gene: TRBJ2-1; CDR3aa: CASSPAGTNSYNEQFF; CDR3nt: TGTGCCAGCTCACCCGCCGGGACTAACTCCTACAATGAGCAGTTCTTC
v_gene: TRBV12-3/TRBV12-4; d_gene: TRBD2; abundance: many; len: 13; j_gene: TRBJ2-1; CDR3aa: CASSLASGFEQFF; CDR3nt: TGTGCCAGCAGTTTAGCTAGCGGGTTTGAGCAGTTCTTC
v_gene: TRBV5-1; d_gene: TRBD2; abundance: many; len: 13; j_gene: TRBJ2-1; CDR3aa: CASSSGRHNEQFF; CDR3nt: TGCGCCAGCAGCTCCGGGAGGCACAATGAGCAGTTCTTC
v_gene: TRBV7-6; d_gene: -; abundance: many; len: 16; j_gene: TRBJ2-7; CDR3aa: CASSLYRSGEPYEQYF; CDR3nt: TGTGCCAGCAGCTTATATAGAAGTGGGGAACCCTACGAGCAGTACTTC
v_gene: TRBV4-2; d_gene: -; abundance: many; len: 13; j_gene: TRBJ2-3; CDR3aa: CASSHGPQDTQYF; CDR3nt: TGTGCCAGCAGCCATGGACCCCAAGATACGCAGTATTTT
v_gene: TRBV20-1; d_gene: TRBD2; abundance: many; len: 14; j_gene: TRBJ2-1; CDR3aa: CSAKGTSGLNEQFF; CDR3nt: TGCAGTGCGAAGGGGACTAGCGGGCTCAATGAGCAGTTCTTC
v_gene: TRBV20-1; d_gene: -; abundance: few; len: 11; j_gene: TRBJ2-3; CDR3aa: CSAPRGDTQYF; CDR3nt: TGCAGTGCCCCCCGTGGGGATACGCAGTATTTT
v_gene: TRBV5-1; d_gene: -; abundance: -; len: 16; j_gene: TRBJ2-7; CDR3aa: CASSPLGLQSSYEQYF; CDR3nt: TGCGCCAGCAGCCCTTTGGGGCTTCAGAGCTCCTACGAGCAGTACTTC
v_gene: TRBV19; d_gene: TRBD2; abundance: few; len: 14; j_gene: TRBJ2-1; CDR3aa: CASTWTSGYNEQFF; CDR3nt: TGTGCCAGTACTTGGACTAGCGGGTACAATGAGCAGTTCTTC
v_gene: TRBV11-2; d_gene: -; abundance: -; len: 17; j_gene: TRBJ2-5; CDR3aa: CASSSLRVVGYQETQYF; CDR3nt: TGTGCCAGCAGCTCCCTTAGGGTCGTTGGTTACCAAGAGACCCAGTACTTC
v_gene: TRBV5-1; d_gene: TRBD2; abundance: few; len: 18; j_gene: TRBJ2-3; CDR3aa: CASSLVLAGGPGTDTQYF; CDR3nt: TGCGCCAGCAGCTTGGTACTAGCGGGAGGGCCGGGCACAGATACGCAGTATTTT
v_gene: TRBV28; d_gene: TRBD1; abundance: -; len: 15; j_gene: TRBJ2-7; CDR3aa: CASREGTGTSYEQYF; CDR3nt: TGTGCCAGCAGGGAAGGGACAGGGACATCCTACGAGCAGTACTTC
v_gene: TRBV5-1; d_gene: -; abundance: few; len: 13; j_gene: TRBJ1-1; CDR3aa: CASSLGVGAEAFF; CDR3nt: TGCGCCAGCAGCTTGGGAGTGGGAGCTGAAGCTTTCTTT
v_gene: TRBV20-1; d_gene: -; abundance: -; len: 12; j_gene: TRBJ2-2; CDR3aa: CSARMGDGELFF; CDR3nt: TGCAGTGCTAGAATGGGGGACGGGGAGCTGTTTTTT
v_gene: TRBV12-3/TRBV12-4; d_gene: -; abundance: many; len: 15; j_gene: TRBJ2-3; CDR3aa: CASSRDGLSGDTQYF; CDR3nt: TGTGCCAGCAGCCGGGACGGGCTCTCGGGAGATACGCAGTATTTT
v_gene: TRBV6-5; d_gene: -; abundance: -; len: 18; j_gene: TRBJ2-7; CDR3aa: CASSYSRAAFLDDYEQYF; CDR3nt: TGTGCCAGCAGTTACTCGAGGGCCGCATTTCTGGATGACTACGAGCAGTACTTC
v_gene: TRBV5-1; d_gene: TRBD1; abundance: -; len: 15; j_gene: TRBJ2-3; CDR3aa: CASSFGQGGGDTQYF; CDR3nt: TGCGCCAGCAGCTTCGGACAGGGGGGTGGAGATACGCAGTATTTT
v_gene: TRBV28; d_gene: TRBD1; abundance: -; len: 13; j_gene: TRBJ1-2; CDR3aa: CASMEDRADGYTF; CDR3nt: TGTGCCAGCATGGAGGACAGGGCCGATGGCTACACCTTC
v_gene: TRBV12-3/TRBV12-4; d_gene: -; abundance: few; len: 13; j_gene: TRBJ1-6; CDR3aa: CASTLSYNSPLHF; CDR3nt: TGTGCCAGCACCCTCTCCTATAATTCACCCCTCCACTTT
v_gene: TRBV29-1; d_gene: TRBD1; abundance: few; len: 14; j_gene: TRBJ2-5; CDR3aa: CSVSGTGTQETQYF; CDR3nt: TGCAGCGTTTCCGGGACAGGGACACAAGAGACCCAGTACTTC
v_gene: TRBV20-1; d_gene: TRBD2; abundance: many; len: 19; j_gene: TRBJ2-3; CDR3aa: CSARGAGLAGGYSTDTQYF; CDR3nt: TGCAGTGCTAGAGGGGCGGGACTAGCGGGAGGCTACAGCACAGATACGCAGTATTTT
v_gene: TRBV4-1; d_gene: TRBD2; abundance: many; len: 18; j_gene: TRBJ2-1; CDR3aa: CASSQEITAGGAYNEQFF; CDR3nt: TGCGCCAGCAGCCAAGAGATTACAGCGGGGGGAGCCTACAATGAGCAGTTCTTC
v_gene: TRBV28; d_gene: -; abundance: -; len: 14; j_gene: TRBJ2-1; CDR3aa: CASSLSQGWGEQFF; CDR3nt: TGTGCCAGCAGTTTATCCCAGGGGTGGGGTGAGCAGTTCTTC
v_gene: TRBV2; d_gene: TRBD2; abundance: -; len: 15; j_gene: TRBJ2-7; CDR3aa: CASSDGLAGYYEQYF; CDR3nt: TGTGCCAGCAGTGACGGGCTAGCGGGTTACTACGAGCAGTACTTC
v_gene: TRBV30; d_gene: -; abundance: few; len: 13; j_gene: TRBJ1-1; CDR3aa: CAWSRGENTEAFF; CDR3nt: TGTGCCTGGAGTCGAGGGGAGAACACTGAAGCTTTCTTT
v_gene: TRBV7-9; d_gene: TRBD1; abundance: many; len: 13; j_gene: TRBJ1-2; CDR3aa: CASSGTGGYGYTF; CDR3nt: TGTGCCAGCAGCGGGACAGGGGGCTATGGCTACACCTTC
v_gene: TRBV12-3/TRBV12-4; d_gene: TRBD1; abundance: -; len: 19; j_gene: TRBJ2-1; CDR3aa: CASSPPLLSTGAYGSEQFF; CDR3nt: TGTGCCAGCAGTCCCCCCCTACTTTCCACAGGGGCCTACGGCAGTGAGCAGTTCTTC
v_gene: TRBV2; d_gene: -; abundance: -; len: 14; j_gene: TRBJ2-2; CDR3aa: CASSETRYTGELFF; CDR3nt: TGTGCCAGCAGTGAGACCAGATACACCGGGGAGCTGTTTTTT
v_gene: TRBV11-2; d_gene: -; abundance: -; len: 15; j_gene: TRBJ2-7; CDR3aa: CASSLSAAERYEQYF; CDR3nt: TGTGCCAGCAGCTTATCAGCGGCCGAACGGTACGAGCAGTACTTC
v_gene: TRBV2; d_gene: -; abundance: few; len: 14; j_gene: TRBJ1-1; CDR3aa: CASSEYRSGTEAFF; CDR3nt: TGTGCCAGCAGTGAATACAGAAGTGGCACTGAAGCTTTCTTT
v_gene: TRBV20-1; d_gene: -; abundance: many; len: 13; j_gene: TRBJ2-5; CDR3aa: CSASEGPRGTQYF; CDR3nt: TGCAGTGCTAGTGAGGGCCCCCGTGGGACCCAGTACTTC
v_gene: TRBV11-2; d_gene: -; abundance: few; len: 15; j_gene: TRBJ1-2; CDR3aa: CASSQLRGGFNGYTF; CDR3nt: TGTGCCAGCAGCCAACTTCGGGGAGGATTTAATGGCTACACCTTC
v_gene: TRBV28; d_gene: -; abundance: few; len: 12; j_gene: TRBJ2-3; CDR3aa: CASSWGKHTQYF; CDR3nt: TGTGCCAGCAGTTGGGGGAAGCATACGCAGTATTTT
v_gene: TRBV20-1; d_gene: TRBD2; abundance: many; len: 18; j_gene: TRBJ2-7; CDR3aa: CSASRQRRRDPSGTEQYF; CDR3nt: TGCAGTGCTAGCCGACAGCGTCGCCGGGATCCTAGCGGTACCGAGCAGTACTTC
v_gene: TRBV20-1; d_gene: -; abundance: many; len: 15; j_gene: TRBJ2-7; CDR3aa: CSARETGIISYEQYF; CDR3nt: TGCAGTGCTAGAGAGACAGGAATTATCAGCTACGAGCAGTACTTC
v_gene: TRBV12-3/TRBV12-4; d_gene: -; abundance: few; len: 10; j_gene: TRBJ2-5; CDR3aa: CAVGGETQYF; CDR3nt: TGTGCCGTAGGGGGGGAGACCCAGTACTTC
v_gene: TRBV7-9; d_gene: -; abundance: few; len: 15; j_gene: TRBJ2-4; CDR3aa: CASSPLAESEYIQYF; CDR3nt: TGTGCCAGCAGCCCGCTGGCGGAGAGCGAATACATTCAGTACTTC
v_gene: TRBV20-1; d_gene: TRBD2; abundance: many; len: 13; j_gene: TRBJ2-5; CDR3aa: CSPVLAGQETQYF; CDR3nt: TGCAGTCCAGTCCTAGCGGGACAAGAGACCCAGTACTTC
v_gene: TRBV2; d_gene: -; abundance: many; len: 13; j_gene: TRBJ1-5; CDR3aa: CASSERWGQPQHF; CDR3nt: TGTGCCAGCAGTGAGCGTTGGGGACAGCCCCAGCATTTT
v_gene: TRBV2; d_gene: -; abundance: -; len: 17; j_gene: TRBJ2-5; CDR3aa: CASSESSATIVWETQYF; CDR3nt: TGTGCCAGCAGTGAGTCCTCCGCCACGATAGTCTGGGAGACCCAGTACTTC
v_gene: TRBV7-9; d_gene: -; abundance: many; len: 12; j_gene: TRBJ2-3; CDR3aa: CASSLVGSTQYF; CDR3nt: TGTGCCAGCAGCTTAGTGGGTAGTACGCAGTATTTT
v_gene: TRBV7-9; d_gene: -; abundance: many; len: 13; j_gene: TRBJ1-2; CDR3aa: CASSQWGDYGYTF; CDR3nt: TGTGCCAGCAGCCAGTGGGGGGACTATGGCTACACCTTC
v_gene: TRBV5-1; d_gene: TRBD2; abundance: few; len: 15; j_gene: TRBJ2-2; CDR3aa: CASGLAGRGTGELFF; CDR3nt: TGCGCCAGCGGCCTAGCGGGACGAGGGACCGGGGAGCTGTTTTTT
v_gene: TRBV5-1; d_gene: -; abundance: many; len: 17; j_gene: TRBJ1-1; CDR3aa: CASSPEGSLAMNTEAFF; CDR3nt: TGCGCCAGCAGCCCGGAGGGCAGTTTGGCCATGAACACTGAAGCTTTCTTT
v_gene: TRBV19; d_gene: -; abundance: -; len: 13; j_gene: TRBJ1-5; CDR3aa: CASSSDRMQPQHF; CDR3nt: TGTGCCAGTAGTAGCGACAGGATGCAGCCCCAGCATTTT
v_gene: TRBV5-1; d_gene: -; abundance: many; len: 13; j_gene: TRBJ2-1; CDR3aa: CASSLGIGTEQFF; CDR3nt: TGCGCCAGCAGCTTGGGAATCGGGACTGAGCAGTTCTTC
v_gene: TRBV5-1; d_gene: TRBD2; abundance: -; len: 17; j_gene: TRBJ2-7; CDR3aa: CASSSGVAGEISYEQYF; CDR3nt: TGCGCCAGCAGCTCCGGCGTAGCGGGAGAGATCTCCTACGAGCAGTACTTC
v_gene: TRBV5-1; d_gene: TRBD1; abundance: many; len: 16; j_gene: TRBJ2-7; CDR3aa: CASSLNSGQGAYEQYF; CDR3nt: TGCGCCAGCAGCTTAAATTCCGGACAGGGGGCCTACGAGCAGTACTTC